A single T cell receptor (beta chain) is shown here with its context. Combining a sample-barcoded 5' primer with a J-beta primer mix, a second PCR ran for roughly 6 to 11 cycles. TCRdb passed the 5' RACE reads through MiXCR, listing each CDR3 protein once. The table lists about a million distinct CDR3 sequences, 51% of them singletons, with roughly a fifth in the top ten. This record comes from a study of blood T cells in healthy people across ages. The CDR3 loop spans 13 amino acids. Germline CDR1 reads DFQATT; CDR2 reads SNEGSKA (reference sequence). The J segment lost 4 bases and the V segment lost 3 bases, leaving 5 bases of the junction unmatched.

V usage is TRBV20-1 and J usage is TRBJ1-1; the match to TRBD1 covers 7 bases. The clonotype originates from a woman aged 55-69 years in good health. The sample was blood. The CDR3 nucleotides read TGCAGTGCTAGGGGAGACAGGGTCACTGAAGCTTTCTTT. Translating it yields CSARGDRVTEAFF.